This T cell receptor beta chain originates from a study of blood T cell repertoires in COVID-19. Looked up from germline, CDR1 is SEHNR and CDR2 is FQNEAQ (reference sequence). CDR3 length: 14 residues. The V and J ends lost 5 bases and 3 bases respectively, with 12 bases between them. In the original processing: Reference gene primer amplification in the assay estimated nucleated cell counts. Clones were read by immunoSEQ multiplex PCR, and TCRdb kept only the in-frame ones, dropping some. V and J calls and clone size are given by that table; D and trimming were obtained from the DNA. The sample carries roughly 64,000 clones, around 86% recorded once.

The clonotype was recovered from a man aged 50 to 59 with active COVID-19. The chain is built from TRBV7-9 and TRBJ2-3; perhaps TRBD1 as D (7 bases). The sequenced sample was peripheral blood. CDR3 residues: CASSKTGRTDTQYF. CDR3 DNA: TGTGCCAGCAGCAAGACAGGGAGGACAGATACGCAGTATTTT.